The present T cell receptor beta chain was sequenced within a study of human T cells and chemical hapten exposure. Findings of the study overall: Significantly more large CDR3 similarity clusters arose among expanded TCRs than among controls. DPC sensitization did not alter TCRs above 1 in 1000 frequency.

TCRdb ran MiXCR on the RACE reads and lists one entry per CDR3 protein. Among 80,000 to 95,000 distinct CDR3 sequences, about 10% were seen once, and the ten largest hold roughly 2%. The time point here: patch test 2, 6 weeks after DPC sensitization. The treatment is: therapeutic diphenylcyclopropenone sensitization with weekly scalp DPC. This clonotype has ten or more counts. Its antigen is not known. The source material was whole blood, sampled in connection with sensitization to the hapten diphenylcyclopropenone (DPC). The receptor was isolated from a man aged 35 to 55 with alopecia areata. Some clones in this sample may be carry-over from other donors' samples.

The CDR3 nucleotides are TGTGCCAGCAGCTTAGTCTCGGGGACAGGGAGTAGGCGGTTTTTGAACACTGAAGCTTTCTTT. Its translation is CASSLVSGTGSRRFLNTEAFF. V gene TRBV11-2 combines with J gene TRBJ1-1; 9 positions match TRBD1. The CDR3 is 21 residues long. CDR1 SGHAT and CDR2 FQNNGV come from the germline V gene. V lost 1 base and J lost 0; bases outside the gene matches: 18.